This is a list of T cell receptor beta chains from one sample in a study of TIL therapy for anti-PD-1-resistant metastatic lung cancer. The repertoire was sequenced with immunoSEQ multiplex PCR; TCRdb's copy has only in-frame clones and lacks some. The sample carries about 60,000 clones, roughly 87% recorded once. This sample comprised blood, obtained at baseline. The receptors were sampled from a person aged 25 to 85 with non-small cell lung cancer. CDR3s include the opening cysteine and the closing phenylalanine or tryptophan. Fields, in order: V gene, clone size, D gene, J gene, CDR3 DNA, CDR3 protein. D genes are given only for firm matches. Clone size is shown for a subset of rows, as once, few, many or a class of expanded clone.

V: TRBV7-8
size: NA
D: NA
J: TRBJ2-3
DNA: TGTGCCAGCAGCTTATACACAGATACGCAGTATTTT
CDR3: CASSLYTDTQYF

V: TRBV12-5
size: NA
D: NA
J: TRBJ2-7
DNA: TGTGCTAGTGGTGACGAGGGGTATGACTACGAGCAGTACTTC
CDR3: CASGDEGYDYEQYF

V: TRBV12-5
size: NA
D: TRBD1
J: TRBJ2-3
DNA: TGTGCTAGTGGCTCGAACCAGGGGGCCGGGAGTACGCAGTATTTT
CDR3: CASGSNQGAGSTQYF

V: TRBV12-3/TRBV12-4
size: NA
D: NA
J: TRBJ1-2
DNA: TGTGCCAGCAGCATCGGGGGTTCCTATGGCTACACCTTC
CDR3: CASSIGGSYGYTF

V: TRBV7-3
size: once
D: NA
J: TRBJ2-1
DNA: TGTGCCAGCAGCTTAAGGGGGGACAGCGAGGATGAGCAGTTCTTC
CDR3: CASSLRGDSEDEQFF

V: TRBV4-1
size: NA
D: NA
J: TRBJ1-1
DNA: TGCGCCAGCAGCCAAGAACCAGAGATGAACACTGAAGCTTTCTTT
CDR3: CASSQEPEMNTEAFF

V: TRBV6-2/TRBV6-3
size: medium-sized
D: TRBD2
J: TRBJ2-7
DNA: TGTGCCAGCAGTTACGCGGGAGCTGGTGAGCAGTACTTC
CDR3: CASSYAGAGEQYF

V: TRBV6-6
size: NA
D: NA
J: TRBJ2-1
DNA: TGTGCCAGCAGTTACCAAGAGGCGAATGAGCAGTTCTTC
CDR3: CASSYQEANEQFF

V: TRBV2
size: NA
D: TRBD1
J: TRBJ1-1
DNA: TGTGCCAGCAGTGCGGGACAGGCGAACACTGAAGCTTTCTTT
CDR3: CASSAGQANTEAFF

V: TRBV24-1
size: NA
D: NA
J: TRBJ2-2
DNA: TGTGCCACCAGTGACTTCACGAACACCGGGGAGCTGTTTTTT
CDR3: CATSDFTNTGELFF

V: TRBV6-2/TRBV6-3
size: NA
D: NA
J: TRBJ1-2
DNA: TGTGCCAGCAGTTACCCCAATCAGGCGAACTATGGCTACACCTTC
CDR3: CASSYPNQANYGYTF

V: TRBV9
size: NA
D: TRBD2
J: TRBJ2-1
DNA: TGTGCCAGCAGCGTAGAACTAGCGGGGGGAAGGGAGTTCTTC
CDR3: CASSVELAGGREFF

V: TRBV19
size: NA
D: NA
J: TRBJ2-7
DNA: TGTGCCAGTAGTATGGCGACACCGGCCTACGAGCAGTACTTC
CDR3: CASSMATPAYEQYF

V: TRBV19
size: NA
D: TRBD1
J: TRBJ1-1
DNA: TGTGCCAGTGGAAACAGGGGGCCCGACGAAGCTTTCTTT
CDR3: CASGNRGPDEAFF

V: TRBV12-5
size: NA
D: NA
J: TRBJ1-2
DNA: TGTGCTAGTGGTTACCTGGGGGGCTACACCTTC
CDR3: CASGYLGGYTF

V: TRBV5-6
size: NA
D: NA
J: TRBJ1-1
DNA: TGTGCCAGCAGAGGACTTAGGGGTTCTCACGGGATGAACACTGAAGCTTTCTTT
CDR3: CASRGLRGSHGMNTEAFF

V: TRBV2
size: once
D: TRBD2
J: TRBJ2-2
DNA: TGTGCCAGCAGTGACGCGGGAGGGCCCTGGGAGCTGTTTTTT
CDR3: CASSDAGGPWELFF

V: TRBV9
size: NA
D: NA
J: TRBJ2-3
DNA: TGTGCCAGCAGCTGGAGACTAGACGTTACGCAGTATTTT
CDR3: CASSWRLDVTQYF

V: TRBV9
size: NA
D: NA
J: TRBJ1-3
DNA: TGTGCCAGCAGCCCTAAGGATCCGGACACCATATATTTT
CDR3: CASSPKDPDTIYF

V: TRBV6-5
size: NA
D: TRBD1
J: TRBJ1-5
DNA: TGTGCCAGCAGCAGGGACAGGGTCGATCAGCCCCAGCATTTT
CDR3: CASSRDRVDQPQHF

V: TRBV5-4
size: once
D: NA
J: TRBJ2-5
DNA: TGTGCCAGCAGCCTTGGTGGAGTCCAAGAGACCCAGTACTTC
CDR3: CASSLGGVQETQYF

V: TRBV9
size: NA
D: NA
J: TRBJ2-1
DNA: TGTGCCAGCAGCGCCTCAGGGGTGGGGAGCGATGAGCAGTTCTTC
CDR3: CASSASGVGSDEQFF

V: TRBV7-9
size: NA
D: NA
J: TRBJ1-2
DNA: TGTGCCAGCAGCTTATGGGGGGCAGGGAGGTCGGAGGGCTACACCTTC
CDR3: CASSLWGAGRSEGYTF

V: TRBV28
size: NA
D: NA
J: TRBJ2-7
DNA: TGTGCCAGCAGTTTAAGCTTGGCAGGAGATTACTACGAGCAGTACTTC
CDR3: CASSLSLAGDYYEQYF

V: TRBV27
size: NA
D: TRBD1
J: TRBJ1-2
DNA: TGTGCCAGCAGTTTAACAGGGGGAAACTATGGCTACACCTTC
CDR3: CASSLTGGNYGYTF

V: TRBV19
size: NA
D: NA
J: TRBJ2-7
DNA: TGTGCCAGCAATAAGGGGGTATCCTACGAGCAGTACTTC
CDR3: CASNKGVSYEQYF

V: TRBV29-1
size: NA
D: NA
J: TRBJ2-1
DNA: TGCAGCGTTGAGCTGGTCTCCGAAGCCTACAATGAGCAGTTCTTC
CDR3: CSVELVSEAYNEQFF

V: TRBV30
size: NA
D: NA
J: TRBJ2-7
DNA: TGTGCCTGGGCCCCCCGGAATTCCTACGAGCAGTACTTC
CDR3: CAWAPRNSYEQYF

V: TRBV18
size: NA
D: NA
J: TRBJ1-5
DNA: TGTGCCAGCTCACCAACCCATAGAGGGGCGGACTATAGCAATCAGCCCCAGCATTTT
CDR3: CASSPTHRGADYSNQPQHF

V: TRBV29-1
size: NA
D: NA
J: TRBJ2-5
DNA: TGCAGCGGATCCCCCGGGCGAGGAGAGACCCAGTACTTC
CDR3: CSGSPGRGETQYF

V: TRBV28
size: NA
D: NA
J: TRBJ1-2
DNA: TGTGCCAGCAGTTTGGTAGGGAGTGGAAATGGCTACACCTTC
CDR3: CASSLVGSGNGYTF

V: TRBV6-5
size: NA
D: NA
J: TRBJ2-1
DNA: TGTGCCAGCAGTTTCTCGGCCGCCTCTTCCTACAATGAGCAGTTCTTC
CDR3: CASSFSAASSYNEQFF

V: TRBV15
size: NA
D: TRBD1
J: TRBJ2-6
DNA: TGTGCCACCAGCGAGGGACAGGGGGCTTCTGGGGCCAACGTCCTGACTTTC
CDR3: CATSEGQGASGANVLTF

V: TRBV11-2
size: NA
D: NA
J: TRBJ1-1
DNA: TGTGCCAGCAGTCTCTTAGGGGCCCTGAACACTGAAGCTTTCTTT
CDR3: CASSLLGALNTEAFF

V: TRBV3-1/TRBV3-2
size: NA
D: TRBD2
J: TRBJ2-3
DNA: TGTGCCAGCAGCAATACTCTAGCGGGGGGGCATACGCAGTATTTT
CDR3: CASSNTLAGGHTQYF

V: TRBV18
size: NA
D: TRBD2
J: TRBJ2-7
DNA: TGTGCCAGCTCACCGACTGGGACTATTTACGAGCAGTACTTC
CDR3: CASSPTGTIYEQYF

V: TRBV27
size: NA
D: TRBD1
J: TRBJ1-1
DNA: TGTGCCAGCAGTTTGACAGGGGTAACTGAAGCTTTCTTT
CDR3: CASSLTGVTEAFF

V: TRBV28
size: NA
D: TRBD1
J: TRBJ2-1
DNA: TGTGCCAGCTTAAGGGACAGTTCCTACAATGAGCAGTTCTTC
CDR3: CASLRDSSYNEQFF

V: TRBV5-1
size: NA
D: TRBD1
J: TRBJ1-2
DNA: TGCGCCAGCAGCCGAACGCCTCCGGGACAGGGGGTCGAAGGCTACACCTTC
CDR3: CASSRTPPGQGVEGYTF

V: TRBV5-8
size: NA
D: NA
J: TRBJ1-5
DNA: TGTGCCAGCAGGAACGACCGGGACATGAAGGTCTACAATCAGCCCCAGCATTTT
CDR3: CASRNDRDMKVYNQPQHF

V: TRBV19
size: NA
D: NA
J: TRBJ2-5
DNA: TGTGCCCACCCCCCGGGGGGCCTGGAAGAAGAGACCCAGTACTTC
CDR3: CAHPPGGLEEETQYF

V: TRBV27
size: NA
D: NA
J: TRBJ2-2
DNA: TGTGCCAGCAGTCCGATGCTATCGAACACCGGGGAGCTGTTTTTT
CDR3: CASSPMLSNTGELFF

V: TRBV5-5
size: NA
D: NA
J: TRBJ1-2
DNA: TGTGCCAGCAGCTTGGCGTCAGGGTTCATCTATGGCTACACCTTC
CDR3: CASSLASGFIYGYTF

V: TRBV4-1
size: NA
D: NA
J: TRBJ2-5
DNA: TGCGCCAGCAGCCAATGGAGAGAAGAGACCCAGTACTTC
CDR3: CASSQWREETQYF

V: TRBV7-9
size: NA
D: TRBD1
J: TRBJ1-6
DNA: TGTGCCAGCAGCTCGCACGACCAAAGGGGGCCAAGTTCACCCCTCCACTTT
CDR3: CASSSHDQRGPSSPLHF

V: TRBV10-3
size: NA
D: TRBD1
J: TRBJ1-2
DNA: TGTGCCATCAGTCGAGGGGGCGCCGACTATGGCTACACCTTC
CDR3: CAISRGGADYGYTF

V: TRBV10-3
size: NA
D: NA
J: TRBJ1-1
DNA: TGTGCCATCAGTAAAACGAACACTGAAGCTTTCTTT
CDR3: CAISKTNTEAFF

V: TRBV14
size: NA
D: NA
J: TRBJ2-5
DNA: TGTGCCAGCAGCCCCTGGATGACAGGCCAAGAGACCCAGTACTTC
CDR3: CASSPWMTGQETQYF

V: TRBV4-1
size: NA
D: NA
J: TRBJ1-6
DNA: TGCGCCAGCAGCCAAGATTTCTTTAATTCACCCCTCCACTTT
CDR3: CASSQDFFNSPLHF